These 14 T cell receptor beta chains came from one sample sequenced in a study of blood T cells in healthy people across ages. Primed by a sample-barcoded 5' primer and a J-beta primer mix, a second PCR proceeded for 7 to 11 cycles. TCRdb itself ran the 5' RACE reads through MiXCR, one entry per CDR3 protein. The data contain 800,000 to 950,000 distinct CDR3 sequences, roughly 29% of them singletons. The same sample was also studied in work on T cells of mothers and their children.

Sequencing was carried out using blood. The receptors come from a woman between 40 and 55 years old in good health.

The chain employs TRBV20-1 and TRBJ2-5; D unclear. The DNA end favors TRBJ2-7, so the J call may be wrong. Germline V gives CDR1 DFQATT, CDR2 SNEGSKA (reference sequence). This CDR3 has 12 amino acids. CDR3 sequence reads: CSAKIVAYEQYF. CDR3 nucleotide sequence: TGCAGTGCTAAAATAGTCGCCTACGAGCAGTACTTC.

The CDR3 DNA reads as TGCAGTGCCCAAAGTCCGATGGAAGCTAACTATGGCTACACCTTC. Residues: CSAQSPMEANYGYTF. The chain joins TRBV20-1 to TRBJ1-2; D remains ambiguous. V was trimmed by 6 bases and J by 0 bases, leaving 17 bases between them. The length of the CDR3 is 15 residues. The germline CDR1 and CDR2 sequences are DFQATT and SNEGSKA (reference sequence).

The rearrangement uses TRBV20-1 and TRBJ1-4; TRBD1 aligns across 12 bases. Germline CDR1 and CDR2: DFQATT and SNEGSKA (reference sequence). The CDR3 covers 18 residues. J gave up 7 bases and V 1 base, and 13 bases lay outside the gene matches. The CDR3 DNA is TGCAGTGCTAGAGTCCTCTCCGGGACAGGGGGCGAAAGTGAAAAACTGTTTTTT. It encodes CSARVLSGTGGESEKLFF.

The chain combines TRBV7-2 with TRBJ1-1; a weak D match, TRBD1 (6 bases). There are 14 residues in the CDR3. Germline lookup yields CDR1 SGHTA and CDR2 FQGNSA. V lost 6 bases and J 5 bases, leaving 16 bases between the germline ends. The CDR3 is CASRKGGTVTEAFF. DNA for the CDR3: TGTGCCAGCAGGAAGGGGGGAACCGTGACTGAAGCTTTCTTT.

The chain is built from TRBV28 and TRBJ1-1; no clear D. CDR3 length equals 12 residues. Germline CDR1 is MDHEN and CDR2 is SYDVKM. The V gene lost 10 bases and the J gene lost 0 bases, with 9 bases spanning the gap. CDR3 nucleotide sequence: TGTGCCACCTCGGACGTGAACACTGAAGCTTTCTTT. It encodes CATSDVNTEAFF.

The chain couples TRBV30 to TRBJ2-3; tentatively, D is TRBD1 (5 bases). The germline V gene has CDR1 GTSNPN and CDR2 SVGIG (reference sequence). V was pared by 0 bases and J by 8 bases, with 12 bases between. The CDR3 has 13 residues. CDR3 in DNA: TGTGCCTGGAGTGTACAAGGACAACGTACGCAGTATTTT. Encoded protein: CAWSVQGQRTQYF.

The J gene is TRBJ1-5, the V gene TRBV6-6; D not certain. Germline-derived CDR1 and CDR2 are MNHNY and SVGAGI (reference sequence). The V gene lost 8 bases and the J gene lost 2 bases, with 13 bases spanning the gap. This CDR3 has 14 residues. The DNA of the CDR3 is TGTGCCAGCGATGGTGGGATGGGCAATCAGCCCCAGCATTTT. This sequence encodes CASDGGMGNQPQHF.

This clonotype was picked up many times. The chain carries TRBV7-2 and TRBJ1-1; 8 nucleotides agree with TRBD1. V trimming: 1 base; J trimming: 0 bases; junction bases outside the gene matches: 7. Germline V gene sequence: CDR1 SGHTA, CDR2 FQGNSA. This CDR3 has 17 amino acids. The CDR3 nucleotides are TGTGCCAGCAGCTTAGGGACAGGGTTTCTGATGAACACTGAAGCTTTCTTT. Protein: CASSLGTGFLMNTEAFF.

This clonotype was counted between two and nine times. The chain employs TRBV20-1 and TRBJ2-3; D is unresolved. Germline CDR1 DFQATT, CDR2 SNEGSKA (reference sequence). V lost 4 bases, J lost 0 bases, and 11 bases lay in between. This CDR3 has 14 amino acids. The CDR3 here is CSANGLTSTDTQYF. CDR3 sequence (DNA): TGCAGTGCTAACGGCTTAACTAGCACAGATACGCAGTATTTT.

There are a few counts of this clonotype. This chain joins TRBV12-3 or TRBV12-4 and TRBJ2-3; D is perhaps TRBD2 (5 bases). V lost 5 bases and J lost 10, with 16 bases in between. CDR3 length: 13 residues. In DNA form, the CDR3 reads TGTGCCAGCAGTCCGAGGGTCCGGAGTGCGCAGTATTTT. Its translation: CASSPRVRSAQYF.

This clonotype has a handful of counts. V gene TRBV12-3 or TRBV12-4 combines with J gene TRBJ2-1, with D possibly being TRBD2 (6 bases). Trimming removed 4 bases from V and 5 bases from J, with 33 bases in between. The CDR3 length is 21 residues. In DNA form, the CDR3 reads TGTGCCAGCAGTTCAGCCTTGGGGACTCAAGAATCAGAGACCAAAAACAATGAGCAGTTCTTC. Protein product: CASSSALGTQESETKNNEQFF.

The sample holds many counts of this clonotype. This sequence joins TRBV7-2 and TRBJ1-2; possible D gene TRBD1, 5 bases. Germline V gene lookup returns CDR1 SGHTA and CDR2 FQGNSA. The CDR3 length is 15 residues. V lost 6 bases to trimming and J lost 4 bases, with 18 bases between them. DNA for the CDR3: TGTGCCAGCAGAGAGAGGGCAGGGAGTGTCTATGGCTACACCTTC. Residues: CASRERAGSVYGYTF.

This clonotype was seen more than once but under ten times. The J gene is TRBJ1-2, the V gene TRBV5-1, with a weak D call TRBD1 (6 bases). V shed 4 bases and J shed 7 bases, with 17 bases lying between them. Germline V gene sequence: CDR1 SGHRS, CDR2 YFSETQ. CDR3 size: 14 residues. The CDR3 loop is CASSGERGEGGYTF. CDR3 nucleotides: TGCGCCAGCAGCGGGGAAAGGGGGGAAGGTGGCTACACCTTC.

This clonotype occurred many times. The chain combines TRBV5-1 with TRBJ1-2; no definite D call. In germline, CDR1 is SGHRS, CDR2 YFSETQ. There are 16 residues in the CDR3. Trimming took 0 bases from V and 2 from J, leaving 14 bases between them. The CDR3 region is CASSLAFGVTNYGYTF. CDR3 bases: TGCGCCAGCAGCTTGGCCTTCGGGGTAACCAACTATGGCTACACCTTC.